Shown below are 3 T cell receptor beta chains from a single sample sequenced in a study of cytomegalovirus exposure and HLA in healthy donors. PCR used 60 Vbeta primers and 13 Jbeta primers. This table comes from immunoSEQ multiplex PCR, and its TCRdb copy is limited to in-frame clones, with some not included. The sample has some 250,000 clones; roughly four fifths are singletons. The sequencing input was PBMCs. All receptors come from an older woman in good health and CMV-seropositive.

CDR3 DNA: TGTGCCAGCACCTTTCAGGGGGTGGCTGAAGCTTTCTTT. Its translation is CASTFQGVAEAFF. J is TRBJ1-1 and V is TRBV2; 7 bases are a match to TRBD1. CDR1 is SNHLY and CDR2 is FYNNEI in the germline V gene. The CDR3 is made up of 13 amino acids. Losses at the gene ends were 7 bases for V and 6 bases for J; bases not matched to a gene: 8. The whole variable domain, filled in from reference TRBV2 and TRBJ1-1, reads EPEVTQTPSHQVTQMGQEVILRCVPISNHLYFYWYRQILGQKVEFLVSFYNNEISEKSEIFDDQFSVERPDGSNFTLKIRSTKLEDSAMYFCASTFQGVAEAFFGQGTRLTVV.

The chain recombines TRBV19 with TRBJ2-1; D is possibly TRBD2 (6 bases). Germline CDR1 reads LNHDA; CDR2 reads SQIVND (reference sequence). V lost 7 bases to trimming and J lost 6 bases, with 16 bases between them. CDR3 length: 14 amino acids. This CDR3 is CASISGRGPNEQFF. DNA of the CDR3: TGTGCCAGTATTAGCGGTCGTGGACCCAATGAGCAGTTCTTC. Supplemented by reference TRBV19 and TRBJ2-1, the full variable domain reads DGGITQSPKYLFRKEGQNVTLSCEQNLNHDAMYWYRQDPGQGLRLIYYSQIVNDFQKGDIAEGYSVSREKKESFPLTVTSAQKNPTAFYLCASISGRGPNEQFFGPGTRLTVL.

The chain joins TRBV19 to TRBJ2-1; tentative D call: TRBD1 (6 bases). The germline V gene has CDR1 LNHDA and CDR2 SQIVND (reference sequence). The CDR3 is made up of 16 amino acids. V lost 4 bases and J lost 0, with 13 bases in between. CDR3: CASSTPGQSSYNEQFF. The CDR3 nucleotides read TGTGCCAGTAGTACCCCCGGACAGAGCTCCTACAATGAGCAGTTCTTC.